This T cell receptor (beta chain) was obtained from a study of spatial heterogeneity in lung cancer. Study details: The study found that TCR transcript counts in tumor regions correlated strongly with a matched bulk RNA-seq T cell module score.

Study-wide findings and caveats: The number of expanded tumor alpha and beta chains correlated with mutation number.

The CDR3 runs to 13 residues. Germline CDR1 and CDR2: DFQATT and SNEGSKA (reference sequence). The V end lost 6 bases, the J end lost 1 base, and 12 bases lay between the germline ends. This clonotype occurred many times. Antigen specificity is unknown. TCRdb reprocessed the 5' RACE reads with MiXCR, giving one entry per CDR3 protein. Of some 96,000 distinct CDR3 sequences in the sample, 3.5% to 5% were seen once. Time point indicated: sample taken at primary tumor resection. The chain has TRBV20-1 and TRBJ1-1, with D unclear. Specimen: lung tumor tissue, collected at surgery. The receptor was derived from a male donor with early-stage non-small cell lung cancer. CDR3 sequence reads: CSARVDWNTEAFF. The CDR3 DNA follows: TGCAGTGCGAGGGTAGACTGGAACACTGAAGCTTTCTTT.